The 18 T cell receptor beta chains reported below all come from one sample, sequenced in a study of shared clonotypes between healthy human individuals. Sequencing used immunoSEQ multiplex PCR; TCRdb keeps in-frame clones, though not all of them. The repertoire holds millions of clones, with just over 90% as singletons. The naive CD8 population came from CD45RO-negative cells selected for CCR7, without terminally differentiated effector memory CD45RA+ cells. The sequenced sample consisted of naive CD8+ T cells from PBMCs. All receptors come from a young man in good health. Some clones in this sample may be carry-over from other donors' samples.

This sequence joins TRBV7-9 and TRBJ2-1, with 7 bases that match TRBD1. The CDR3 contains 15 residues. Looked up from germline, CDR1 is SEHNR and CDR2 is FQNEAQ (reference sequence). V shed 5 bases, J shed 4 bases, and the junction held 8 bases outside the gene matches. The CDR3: CASSTRDSEYNEQFF. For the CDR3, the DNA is TGTGCCAGCAGCACCCGGGACAGCGAGTACAATGAGCAGTTCTTC.

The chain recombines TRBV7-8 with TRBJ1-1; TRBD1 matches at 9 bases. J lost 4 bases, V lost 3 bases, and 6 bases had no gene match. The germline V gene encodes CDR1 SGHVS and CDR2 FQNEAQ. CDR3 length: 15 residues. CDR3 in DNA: TGTGCCAGCAGCTTTACAGGGGGCAAGGCCACTGAAGCTTTCTTT. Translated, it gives CASSFTGGKATEAFF.

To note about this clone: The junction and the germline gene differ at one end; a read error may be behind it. The CDR3 DNA is TGTGCCAGCAGCCCAGGGACAGGGGTCTATGGCTACGCCTTC. Protein product: CASSPGTGVYGYAF. The chain combines TRBV5-6 with TRBJ1-2; TRBD1 matches 10 bases. The CDR3 length is 14 residues. Germline CDR1 SGHDT, CDR2 YYEEEE.

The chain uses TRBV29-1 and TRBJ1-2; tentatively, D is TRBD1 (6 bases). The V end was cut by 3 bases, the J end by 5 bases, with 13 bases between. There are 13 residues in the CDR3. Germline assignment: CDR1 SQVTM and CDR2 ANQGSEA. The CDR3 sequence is CSVEAGQGYGYTF. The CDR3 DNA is TGCAGCGTTGAGGCAGGGCAGGGGTATGGCTACACCTTC.

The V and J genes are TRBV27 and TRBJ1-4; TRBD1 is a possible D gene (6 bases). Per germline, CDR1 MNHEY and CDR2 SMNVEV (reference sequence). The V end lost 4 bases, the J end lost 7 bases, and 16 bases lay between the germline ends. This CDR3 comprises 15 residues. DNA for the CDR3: TGTGCCAGCAGTTGGACACAGGGCGGGGGTGAAAAACTGTTTTTT. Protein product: CASSWTQGGGEKLFF.

CDR3 bases: TGTGCCAGCAGTTTTACGGCAGACAATGAGCAGTTCTTC. Translated: CASSFTADNEQFF. The chain joins TRBV27 to TRBJ2-1; D unclear. Trimming left V 3 bases short and J 5 bases short, with 8 bases between. Germline V CDR1 and CDR2: MNHEY, SMNVEV (reference sequence). The CDR3 covers 13 residues.

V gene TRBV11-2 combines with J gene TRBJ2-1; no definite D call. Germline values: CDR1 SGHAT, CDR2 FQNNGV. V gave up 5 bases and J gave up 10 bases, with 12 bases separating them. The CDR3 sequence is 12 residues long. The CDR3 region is CASSANSIEQFF. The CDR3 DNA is TGTGCCAGCAGCGCGAACTCAATCGAGCAGTTCTTC.

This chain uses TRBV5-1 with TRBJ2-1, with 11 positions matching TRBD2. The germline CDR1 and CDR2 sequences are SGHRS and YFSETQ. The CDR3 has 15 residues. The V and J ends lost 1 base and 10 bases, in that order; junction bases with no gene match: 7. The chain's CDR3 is CASSLISGRAREQFF. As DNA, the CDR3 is TGCGCCAGCAGCTTGATTAGCGGGAGGGCTAGGGAGCAGTTCTTC.

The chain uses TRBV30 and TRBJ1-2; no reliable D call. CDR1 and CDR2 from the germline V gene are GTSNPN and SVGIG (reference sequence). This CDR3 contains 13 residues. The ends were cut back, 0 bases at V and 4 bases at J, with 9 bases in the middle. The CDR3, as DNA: TGTGCCTGGAGTGTAACCCAGACCTATGGCTACACCTTC. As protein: CAWSVTQTYGYTF.

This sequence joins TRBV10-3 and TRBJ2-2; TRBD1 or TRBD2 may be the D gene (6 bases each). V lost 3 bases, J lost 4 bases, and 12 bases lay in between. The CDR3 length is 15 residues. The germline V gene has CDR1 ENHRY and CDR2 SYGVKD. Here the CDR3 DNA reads TGTGCCATCAGTGAAGACCCGGGGGCCACCGGGGAGCTGTTTTTT. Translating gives CAISEDPGATGELFF.

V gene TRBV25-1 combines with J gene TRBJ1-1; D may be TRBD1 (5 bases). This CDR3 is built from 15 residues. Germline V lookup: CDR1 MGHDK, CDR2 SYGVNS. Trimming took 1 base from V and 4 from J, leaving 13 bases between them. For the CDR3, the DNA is TGTGCCAGCAGTGAATCCCAGGCGGGGGTCACTGAAGCTTTCTTT. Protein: CASSESQAGVTEAFF.

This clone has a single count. The CDR3 sequence is CASSPVLTVYEQYF. In nucleotides, the CDR3 is TGTGCCAGCAGTCCCGTGCTTACGGTCTACGAGCAGTACTTC. The V gene is TRBV6-1, the J gene TRBJ2-7; D uncertain. There are 14 residues in the CDR3. Germline CDR1 and CDR2: MNHNS and SASEGT. V lost 5 bases, J lost 3 bases, and 14 bases lay in between.

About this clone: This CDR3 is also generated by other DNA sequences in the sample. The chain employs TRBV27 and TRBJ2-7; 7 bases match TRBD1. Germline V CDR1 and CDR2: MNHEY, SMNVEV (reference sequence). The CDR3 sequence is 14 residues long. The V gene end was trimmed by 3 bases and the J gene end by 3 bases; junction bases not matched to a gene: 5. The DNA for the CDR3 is TGTGCCAGCAGTTTCTCCGGGACAGACTACGAGCAGTACTTC. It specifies CASSFSGTDYEQYF.

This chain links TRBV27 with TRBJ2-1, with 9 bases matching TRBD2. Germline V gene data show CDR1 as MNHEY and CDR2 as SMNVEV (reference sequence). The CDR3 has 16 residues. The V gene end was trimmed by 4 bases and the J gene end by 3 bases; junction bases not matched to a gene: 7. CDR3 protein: CASSWVGGRGYNEQFF. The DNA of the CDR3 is TGTGCCAGCAGTTGGGTTGGCGGGAGGGGCTACAATGAGCAGTTCTTC.

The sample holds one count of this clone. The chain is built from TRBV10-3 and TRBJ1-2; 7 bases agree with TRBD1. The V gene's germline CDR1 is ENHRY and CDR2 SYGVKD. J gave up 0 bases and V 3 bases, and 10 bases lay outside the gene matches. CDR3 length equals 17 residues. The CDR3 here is CAISEEGQALANYGYTF. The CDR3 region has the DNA TGTGCCATCAGTGAAGAAGGACAGGCGCTAGCTAACTATGGCTACACCTTC.

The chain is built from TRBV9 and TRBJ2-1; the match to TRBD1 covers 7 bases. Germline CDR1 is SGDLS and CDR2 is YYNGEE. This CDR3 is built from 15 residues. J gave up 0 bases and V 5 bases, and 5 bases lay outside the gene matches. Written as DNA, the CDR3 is TGTGCCAGCAGTTCTGACAGGGCCTCCTACAATGAGCAGTTCTTC. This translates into CASSSDRASYNEQFF.

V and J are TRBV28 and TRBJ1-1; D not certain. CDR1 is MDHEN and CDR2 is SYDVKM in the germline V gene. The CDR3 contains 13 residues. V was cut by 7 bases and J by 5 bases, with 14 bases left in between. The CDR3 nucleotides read TGTGCCAGCACGAGAATGAGGCGGACTGAAGCTTTCTTT. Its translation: CASTRMRRTEAFF.

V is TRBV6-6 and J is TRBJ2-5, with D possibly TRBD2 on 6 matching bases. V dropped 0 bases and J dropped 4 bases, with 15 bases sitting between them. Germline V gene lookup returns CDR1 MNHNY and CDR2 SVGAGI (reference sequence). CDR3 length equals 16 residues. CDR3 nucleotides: TGTGCCAGCAGTTACTCGAATGCGGGGCGCAGAGAGACCCAGTACTTC. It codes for CASSYSNAGRRETQYF.